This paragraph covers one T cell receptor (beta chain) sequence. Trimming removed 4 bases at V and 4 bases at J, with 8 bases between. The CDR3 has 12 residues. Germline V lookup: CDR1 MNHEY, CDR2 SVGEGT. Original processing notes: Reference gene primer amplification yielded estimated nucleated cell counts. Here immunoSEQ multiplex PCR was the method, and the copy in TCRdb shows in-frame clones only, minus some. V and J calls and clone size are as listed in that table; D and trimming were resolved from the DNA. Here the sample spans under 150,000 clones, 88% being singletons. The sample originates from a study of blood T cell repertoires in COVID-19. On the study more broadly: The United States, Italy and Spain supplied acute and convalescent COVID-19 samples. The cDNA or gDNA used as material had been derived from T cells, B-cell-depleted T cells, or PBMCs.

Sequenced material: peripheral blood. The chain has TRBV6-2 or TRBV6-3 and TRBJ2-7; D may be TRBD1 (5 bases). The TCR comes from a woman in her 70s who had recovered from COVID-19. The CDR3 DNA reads TGTGCCAGCAGTTCCGACAGTTACGAGCAGTACTTC. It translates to CASSSDSYEQYF.